Presented here are 26 T cell receptor beta chains from one specimen sequenced in a study of T cell responses to AZD1222 COVID-19 vaccine. Libraries were prepared by immunoSEQ multiplex PCR; TCRdb keeps only in-frame clonotypes and omits some of them. The table has about 140,000 clones, 88% seen once. The sample here was peripheral blood, taken 28 days after the second AZD1222 dose. The receptor set was obtained from an adult who received the AZD1222 COVID-19 vaccine.

The rearrangement links TRBV28 to TRBJ1-3, with D possibly matching TRBD1 (5 bases). Trimming stripped 7 bases from V and 2 bases from J, with 12 bases between. The length of the CDR3 is 14 residues. Germline loops: CDR1 MDHEN, CDR2 SYDVKM. DNA of the CDR3: TGTGCCAGCATTCCTAGGGGAGCTGGAAACACCATATATTTT. It yields the protein CASIPRGAGNTIYF.

This clone has more than one count but fewer than ten. This chain links TRBV28 with TRBJ2-1; 14 nucleotides match TRBD2. The V gene end was trimmed by 7 bases and the J gene end by 1 base; junction bases not matched to a gene: 12. Germline V gene sequence: CDR1 MDHEN, CDR2 SYDVKM. The CDR3 is made up of 19 amino acids. The CDR3 protein is CASIGLGTSGRLSYNEQFF. CDR3 nucleotide sequence: TGTGCCAGCATCGGGCTGGGGACTAGCGGGAGATTGTCCTACAATGAGCAGTTCTTC. Complete variable domain (other parts from reference TRBV28 and TRBJ2-1): DVKVTQSSRYLVKRTGEKVFLECVQDMDHENMFWYRQDPGLGLRLIYFSYDVKMKEKGDIPEGYSVSREKKERFSLILESASTNQTSMYLCASIGLGTSGRLSYNEQFFGPGTRLTVL.

The chain uses TRBV5-1 and TRBJ2-1, with TRBD2 matching 12 bases. The CDR3 contains 16 residues. Unmatched junction bases numbered 11, after V lost 4 bases and J lost 9 bases. Germline V CDR1 and CDR2: SGHRS, YFSETQ. Here the CDR3 reads CASSPFASGGAGEQFF. CDR3 nucleotides: TGCGCCAGCAGCCCTTTCGCTAGCGGGGGGGCGGGTGAGCAGTTCTTC.

This clone was detected only once. This sequence joins TRBV3-1 (or the pseudogene TRBV3-2) and TRBJ2-1; D is undetermined. Looked up from germline, CDR1 is LGHDT and CDR2 is YNNKEL (reference sequence). This CDR3 is built from 12 residues. V shed 7 bases and J shed 4 bases, with 8 bases lying between them. CDR3 region: CASTDQYNEQFF. CDR3 DNA: TGTGCCAGCACTGACCAGTACAATGAGCAGTTCTTC.

The chain combines TRBV30 with TRBJ2-1; D unresolved. The CDR3 covers 12 residues. Germline lookup yields CDR1 GTSNPN and CDR2 SVGIG (reference sequence). Trimming stripped 4 bases from V and 4 bases from J, with 8 bases between. DNA for the CDR3: TGTGCCTGGAAACATGATTACAATGAGCAGTTCTTC. Translating gives CAWKHDYNEQFF.

The chain uses TRBV7-2 and TRBJ1-6, with 7 positions matching TRBD1. Germline CDR1 is SGHTA and CDR2 is FQGNSA. The CDR3 runs 17 residues. Losses at the gene ends were 5 bases for V and 0 bases for J; bases not matched to a gene: 7. CDR3 loop: CASSEIPGGSYNSPLHF. In DNA form, the CDR3 reads TGTGCCAGCAGCGAAATCCCAGGGGGCTCCTATAATTCACCCCTCCACTTT.

This chain joins TRBV27 and TRBJ1-2, with D possibly being TRBD1 (5 bases). V shed 5 bases and J shed 2 bases, with 12 bases lying between them. Per the germline V gene, CDR1 is MNHEY and CDR2 is SMNVEV (reference sequence). This CDR3 spans 14 amino acids. Here the CDR3 DNA reads TGTGCCAGCAGTGACAGCTTTCAGAACTATGGCTACACCTTC. It specifies CASSDSFQNYGYTF.

This chain links TRBV27 with TRBJ2-5; TRBD1 agrees at 10 bases. Trimming cost V 2 bases and J 4 bases; bases outside gene matches: 16. This CDR3 contains 19 residues. CDR1 and CDR2 from the germline V gene are MNHEY and SMNVEV (reference sequence). Written as DNA, the CDR3 is TGTGCCAGCAGTTTAGGGGTTAGAGGGACAGGGGCTTTCCGAGAGACCCAGTACTTC. Amino acid sequence: CASSLGVRGTGAFRETQYF.

The chain employs TRBV19 and TRBJ2-2, with 8 bases fitting TRBD2. From germline, CDR1 is LNHDA and CDR2 SQIVND (reference sequence). The CDR3 length is 15 residues. The ends lost 7 bases at V and 2 bases at J; junction bases unmatched: 6. Here the CDR3 reads CASMSGRLNTGELFF. The CDR3 region has the DNA TGTGCCAGTATGAGCGGGAGACTCAACACCGGGGAGCTGTTTTTT.

The rearrangement links TRBV7-8 to TRBJ1-6; D is uncertain. V was clipped by 2 bases and J by 7 bases, with 9 bases between them. This CDR3 spans 14 amino acids. Germline assignment: CDR1 SGHVS and CDR2 FQNEAQ. The CDR3 spells CASSLSDLNSPLHF. CDR3 coding DNA: TGTGCCAGCAGCTTATCGGATTTGAATTCACCCCTCCACTTT.

The chain is built from TRBV10-3 and TRBJ1-2, with 9 bases identical to TRBD1. CDR1 is ENHRY, CDR2 SYGVKD, per germline. V shed 6 bases, J shed 6 bases, and the junction held 5 bases outside the gene matches. This CDR3 comprises 13 residues. In nucleotides, the CDR3 is TGTGCCATCAGGCCGGGACAGGGAGATGGCTACACCTTC. Protein product: CAIRPGQGDGYTF.

The chain links TRBV5-1 to TRBJ2-2; the D is unclear. V was trimmed by 2 bases and J by 4 bases, leaving 12 bases between them. The germline gives CDR1 SGHRS, CDR2 YFSETQ. The CDR3 is 15 residues long. The CDR3 bases are TGCGCCAGCAGCTTAGGATCCAACCCCACCGGGGAGCTGTTTTTT. It translates to CASSLGSNPTGELFF.

V gene TRBV5-5 combines with J gene TRBJ2-2; no definite D call. The V gene's germline CDR1 is SGHKS and CDR2 YYEKEE (reference sequence). V dropped 6 bases and J dropped 3 bases, with 15 bases sitting between them. The CDR3 length is 15 residues. For the CDR3, the DNA is TGTGCCAGCAAAGCCAGTCGGGCGGACACCGGGGAGCTGTTTTTT. Its translation: CASKASRADTGELFF.

V is TRBV4-2 and J is TRBJ2-2, with D uncertain. The CDR3 sequence is 13 residues long. The V end lost 1 base, the J end lost 6 bases, and 6 bases lay between the germline ends. Germline V gives CDR1 LGHNA, CDR2 YNFKEQ. The CDR3 is CASSQGLSGELFF. The CDR3 region has the DNA TGTGCCAGCAGCCAAGGACTTTCCGGGGAGCTGTTTTTT.

This clone was recorded only once. V gene TRBV30 combines with J gene TRBJ1-1, with 7 bases lining up with TRBD1. V dropped 5 bases and J dropped 1; count of bases not matched to a gene: 1. Per germline, CDR1 GTSNPN and CDR2 SVGIG (reference sequence). The CDR3 is made up of 12 amino acids. CDR3 residues: CAWGTENTEAFF. The CDR3, as DNA: TGTGCCTGGGGGACAGAGAACACTGAAGCTTTCTTT.

This chain connects TRBV5-5 to TRBJ2-6, with 7 bases identical to TRBD1. V shed 4 bases and J 1 base; nucleotides not matched to a gene: 5. Germline V gene sequence: CDR1 SGHKS, CDR2 YYEKEE (reference sequence). The CDR3 is 16 amino acids. CDR3 bases: TGTGCCAGCAGCGGGTTACAGGGGTCTGGGGCCAACGTCCTGACTTTC. It yields the protein CASSGLQGSGANVLTF.

V usage is TRBV20-1 and J usage is TRBJ1-4; D is unresolved. Germline values: CDR1 DFQATT, CDR2 SNEGSKA (reference sequence). The CDR3 is made up of 10 amino acids. The V gene lost 3 bases and the J gene lost 6 bases, with 2 bases spanning the gap. CDR3 loop: CSARDEKLFF. The DNA for the CDR3 is TGCAGTGCTAGGGATGAAAAACTGTTTTTT.

This chain links TRBV7-9 with TRBJ1-5, with 7 bases matching TRBD1. The length of the CDR3 is 14 residues. After removal of 5 bases from V and 10 bases from J, the junction contained 11 bases not matched to a gene. CDR1 is SEHNR, CDR2 FQNEAQ, per germline (reference sequence). Here the CDR3 reads CASSADDRELPQHF. The CDR3 region has the DNA TGTGCCAGCAGCGCCGATGACAGGGAGTTACCCCAGCATTTT.

V and J are TRBV28 and TRBJ1-1; 7 nucleotides agree with TRBD1. Unmatched junction bases numbered 8, after V lost 5 bases and J lost 5 bases. Germline values: CDR1 MDHEN, CDR2 SYDVKM. The CDR3 has 14 amino acids. The CDR3 bases are TGTGCCAGCAGTCCTGGAGGGGGCTATACTGAAGCTTTCTTT. Translated: CASSPGGGYTEAFF.

The rearrangement uses TRBV18 and TRBJ2-2, with D uncertain. The CDR3 has 15 residues. The V gene lost 2 bases and the J gene lost 0 bases, with 7 bases spanning the gap. Germline CDR1 KGHSH, CDR2 LQKENI. CDR3 sequence: CASSPWLANTGELFF. In nucleotides, the CDR3 is TGTGCCAGCTCACCATGGCTTGCGAACACCGGGGAGCTGTTTTTT.

The chain carries TRBV3-1 (or the pseudogene TRBV3-2) and TRBJ1-1; 8 positions match TRBD1. V lost 0 bases to trimming and J lost 8 bases; unmatched junction nucleotides: 8. Germline-derived CDR1 and CDR2 are LGHDT and YNNKEL (reference sequence). This CDR3 comprises 15 residues. In DNA, the CDR3 is TGTGCCAGCAGCCAAGATAGGACAGGGACAGGCGAAGCTTTCTTT. It yields the protein CASSQDRTGTGEAFF.

This clone was seen just once. The DNA of the CDR3 is TGTGCCACCAGCAGAGACTCAGGGCTCTCTGGAAACACCATATATTTT. Amino acids: CATSRDSGLSGNTIYF. The chain has TRBV15 and TRBJ1-3; the D gene is possibly TRBD1 (5 bases). The CDR3 has 16 residues. Trimming removed 0 bases from V and 0 bases from J, with 9 bases in between. Germline CDR1 and CDR2: LNHNV and YYDKDF (reference sequence).

The rearrangement joins TRBV7-9 to TRBJ1-1; D possibly corresponds to TRBD1 (6 bases). CDR3 size: 13 residues. Germline CDR1 and CDR2: SEHNR and FQNEAQ (reference sequence). V was trimmed by 4 bases and J by 8 bases, leaving 14 bases between them. The CDR3 DNA reads as TGTGCCAGCAGCTCAACGGGGGGCGGAGAAGCTTTCTTT. Residues: CASSSTGGGEAFF.

This chain joins TRBV5-6 and TRBJ2-7, with D perhaps TRBD1 (5 bases). CDR3 length: 14 residues. The V and J ends lost 1 base and 6 bases respectively, with 14 bases between them. Germline assignment: CDR1 SGHDT and CDR2 YYEEEE. The DNA of the CDR3 is TGTGCCAGCAGCTTGATAGGCAGGGAAGGCGAGCAGTACTTC. Protein product: CASSLIGREGEQYF. The entire variable domain, with the rest obtained from reference TRBV5-6 and TRBJ2-7, is as follows: DAGVTQSPTHLIKTRGQQVTLRCSPKSGHDTVSWYQQALGQGPQFIFQYYEEEERQRGNFPDRFSGHQFPNYSSELNVNALLLGDSALYLCASSLIGREGEQYFGPGTRLTVT.

This chain connects TRBV29-1 to TRBJ1-1; D call uncertain. V was shortened by 1 base and J by 4 bases, with 13 bases between the two germline ends. The CDR3 contains 14 residues. The germline CDR1 and CDR2 sequences are SQVTM and ANQGSEA. The chain's CDR3 is CSVEAAAGGTEAFF. CDR3 coding DNA: TGCAGCGTTGAAGCAGCCGCGGGAGGCACTGAAGCTTTCTTT.

The chain employs TRBV19 and TRBJ1-1; D possibly corresponds to TRBD1 (6 bases). Per germline, CDR1 LNHDA and CDR2 SQIVND (reference sequence). V lost 4 bases, J lost 0 bases, and 21 bases lay in between. This CDR3 has 18 residues. The CDR3 spells CASSNQGGGRFVNTEAFF. The DNA for the CDR3 is TGTGCCAGTAGTAACCAGGGAGGGGGTAGGTTTGTGAACACTGAAGCTTTCTTT.